The T cell receptor (beta chain) described here comes from a study of OX40 agonist ivuxolimab in advanced cancers. V was clipped by 0 bases and J by 5 bases, with 7 bases between them. Germline CDR1 reads SGHNT; CDR2 reads YENEEA. The CDR3 is 13 amino acids. Details on this clone: What it recognizes is unknown.

Findings and limits, study-wide: Relative to CD4+, CD8+ T cells held more expanded clones on average.

Profiled with immunoSEQ multiplex PCR; TCRdb holds only in-frame clones, not every one. The table lists about 84,000 clones, over 85% of them singletons, with about 11% in the top ten. The sequence was obtained from an adult with an advanced solid tumor such as melanoma, head and neck, liver or kidney cancer. The starting material was CD4+ or CD8+ T cells sorted from blood, obtained in a trial of the OX40 agonist ivuxolimab. This chain joins TRBV11-3 and TRBJ1-1; the D is unclear. In DNA, the CDR3 is TGTGCCAGCAGCTTAGACGTTGGGACTGAAGCTTTCTTT. Translated: CASSLDVGTEAFF. The whole variable domain, filled in from reference TRBV11-3 and TRBJ1-1, reads EAGVVQSPRYKIIEKKQPVAFWCNPISGHNTLYWYLQNLGQGPELLIRYENEEAVDDSQLPKDRFSAERLKGVDSTLKIQPAELGDSAVYLCASSLDVGTEAFFGQGTRLTVV.